The entry below gives a single T cell receptor beta chain sequence along with its context. Which antigen it targets is not known. Base qualities are not recorded, but no much larger clone differs from it by a single base. Trimming leaves V shorter by 6 bases and J shorter by 6 bases, with the junction holding 5 bases beyond the gene matches. Reading the germline V gene gives CDR1 MNHEY and CDR2 SVGAGI. The CDR3 holds 14 amino acids from the cysteine to the phenylalanine. CDR3 DNA only is kept here, 42 bases in frame from base 1. The data derive from a study of control samples from healthy donors and cancer patients (dated by TCRdb to the early 2020s). Library prep was done by the immunoSEQ multiplex PCR assay. TCRdb provides this immuneACCESS table in a form limited to in-frame rearrangements. Some clones are lacking; in checked studies, under half of them reflect an unresolved V gene, and why the rest are absent is not known. Within this sample are 8,500 to 11,000 clones, with more than 75% of them counted one time only. The ten largest make up about 21% of the sample.

The specimen sequenced was PBMCs. This receptor was taken from a man aged 55 to 70 with colorectal cancer. The chain is made from TRBV6-5 and TRBJ2-2; TRBD2 agrees with 9 junctional bases. The DNA is as follows: TGTGCCAGCAGCTACGGACTAGCGCCCGGGGAGCTGTTTTTT. It codes for CASSYGLAPGELFF.